The 29 T cell receptor beta chains below were found in one sample sequenced in a study of T cells in Graves' hyperthyroidism and ophthalmopathy. Amplification targeted TCR beta CDR3 regions from RNA transcripts. TCR CDR3 underwent first-round RT-PCR with the HTBI primer set. TCRdb itself ran the multiplex PCR reads through MiXCR, one entry per CDR3 protein. Of hundreds of thousands of distinct CDR3 sequences in the sample, over 35% are singletons; the top ten hold 8.9%. The sequenced sample consisted of blood. The receptors were sampled from a man aged 18 to 30 with Graves' hyperthyroidism.

About this clonotype itself: Just one base apart from a much larger clone, this may be a read error. This sequence joins TRBV20-1 and TRBJ2-5; possible D gene TRBD1, 6 bases. The CDR3 has 13 amino acids. CDR1 is DFQATT and CDR2 is SNEGSKA in the germline V gene (reference sequence). The CDR3 region is CSAGDVTGETQYF. As DNA, the CDR3 is TGCAGTGCTGGAGATGTGACAGGAGAGACCCAGTACTTC.

The J gene is TRBJ1-1, the V gene TRBV2; D gene ambiguous. Germline assignment: CDR1 SNHLY and CDR2 FYNNEI. Between the trimmed V and J ends, which lost 8 bases and 2 bases, there was a span of 12 bases. CDR3 length equals 13 residues. CDR3 region: CASGWGGNTEAFF. CDR3 in DNA: TGTGCCAGCGGATGGGGAGGAAACACTGAAGCTTTCTTT.

CDR3 DNA sequence: TGTGCCAGCAGCGATCCTCCGGACAGGGTGAACACTGAAGCTTTCTTT. The encoded protein is CASSDPPDRVNTEAFF. V usage is TRBV6-6 and J usage is TRBJ1-1; TRBD1 aligns across 8 bases. This CDR3 region has 16 residues. Looked up from germline, CDR1 is MNHNY and CDR2 is SVGAGI (reference sequence). V trimming: 6 bases; J trimming: 0 bases; junction bases outside the gene matches: 9.

This clonotype has a count of ten or more. The V gene is TRBV2, the J gene TRBJ2-2; no firm D call. The germline CDR1 and CDR2 sequences are SNHLY and FYNNEI. This CDR3 region has 11 residues. V was pared by 2 bases and J by 7 bases, with 2 bases between. The CDR3 DNA reads TGTGCCAGCAGTGAATTCGGGGAGCTGTTTTTT. Its translation: CASSEFGELFF.

This clonotype was recorded a few times. The gene calls are TRBV9 and TRBJ2-2; TRBD2 is a possible D gene (7 bases). Germline loops: CDR1 SGDLS, CDR2 YYNGEE. The CDR3 spans 13 residues. Trimming left V 4 bases short and J 7 bases short, with 11 bases between. For the CDR3, the DNA is TGTGCCAGCAGCTCAGGGGAGGGCGGGGAGCTGTTTTTT. It encodes CASSSGEGGELFF.

Turning to this clonotype: A read error is possible here, since a much larger clone lies one base away. The chain uses TRBV15 and TRBJ2-7, with D perhaps TRBD1 (5 bases). The CDR3 has 17 amino acids. Germline V gene lookup returns CDR1 LNHNV and CDR2 YYDKDF (reference sequence). V lost 3 bases and J 6 bases, leaving 24 bases between the germline ends. The CDR3 loop is CATSSEQIKQVWGEQYF. CDR3 coding DNA: TGTGCCACCAGCAGCGAACAAATTAAACAGGTTTGGGGCGAGCAGTACTTC.

As concerns this clonotype: A single base separates this from a much larger clone, so it may be a read error. The chain uses TRBV6-1 and TRBJ1-5; D gene ambiguous. With 8 bases removed from V and 3 bases from J, the gap between germline ends came to 14 bases. There are 14 residues in the CDR3. CDR1 and CDR2 from the germline V gene are MNHNS and SASEGT. The CDR3 nucleotides read TGTGCCAGCGGATCACACACAAACAATCAGCCCCAGCATTTT. Protein: CASGSHTNNQPQHF.

A few counts support this clonotype. V and J are TRBV10-3 and TRBJ2-2, with D possibly matching TRBD1 (6 bases). Germline-derived CDR1 and CDR2 are ENHRY and SYGVKD. This CDR3 contains 15 residues. Trimming pared 4 bases from V and 4 bases from J, leaving 13 bases between. The chain's CDR3 is CAISGPGHSTGELFF. In DNA, the CDR3 is TGTGCCATCAGTGGCCCGGGACACTCCACCGGGGAGCTGTTTTTT.

A few counts support this clonotype. The chain recombines TRBV6-5 with TRBJ2-7; D remains ambiguous. The CDR3 runs to 13 residues. The V gene lost 4 bases and the J gene lost 3 bases, with 10 bases spanning the gap. CDR1 and CDR2 (germline): MNHEY, SVGAGI. The CDR3 DNA sequence: TGTGCCAGCAGTTCAAACAAGGGCTACGAGCAGTACTTC. It translates to CASSSNKGYEQYF.

A few counts support this clonotype. The chain links TRBV14 to TRBJ2-7; D not resolved. This CDR3 spans 14 amino acids. Germline CDR1 and CDR2: SGHDN and FVKESK. V lost 0 bases, J lost 6 bases, and 12 bases lay in between. CDR3 sequence: CASSQDPGPLEQYF. The CDR3 bases are TGTGCCAGCAGCCAAGATCCGGGCCCCCTCGAGCAGTACTTC.

This clonotype showed up just a few times. V is TRBV7-2 and J is TRBJ2-7; TRBD1 or TRBD2 may be the D gene (6 bases each). This CDR3 contains 15 residues. V lost 5 bases and J 7 bases, leaving 21 bases between the germline ends. Germline V gene data show CDR1 as SGHTA and CDR2 as FQGNSA. CDR3 residues: CASSPGGGLLREQYF. Written as DNA, the CDR3 is TGTGCCAGCAGCCCAGGTGGGGGGCTCCTTAGGGAGCAGTACTTC.

This clonotype appeared a few times. This chain uses TRBV7-9 with TRBJ2-7; D is uncertain. Germline V gene lookup returns CDR1 SEHNR and CDR2 FQNEAQ (reference sequence). Trimming shortened V by 5 bases and J by 8 bases, and 22 bases separated the two germline ends. This CDR3 contains 15 residues. The CDR3 loop reads CASSQEVGPIWKQYF. As DNA, the CDR3 is TGTGCCAGCAGCCAAGAGGTAGGCCCGATTTGGAAGCAGTACTTC.

Worth noting for this clonotype: A read error may produce the germline difference seen at one junction end. The chain links TRBV5-1 to TRBJ1-3; 8 positions match TRBD1. The CDR3 consists of 14 residues. Germline loops: CDR1 SGHRS, CDR2 YFSETQ. This CDR3 is CASSSPTGANTIYF. CDR3 coding DNA: TGTGCCAGCAGCTCCCCGACAGGGGCGAACACCATATATTTT.

Concerning this clonotype itself: A much larger clone lies one base from this, so it may be a read error. CDR3: CAPPRNTEAFF. The CDR3 region has the DNA TGTGCCCCCCCCAGGAACACTGAAGCTTTCTTT. V usage is TRBV25-1 and J usage is TRBJ1-1; no reliable D call. CDR3 size: 11 residues. Trimming took off 11 bases at V and 1 base at J, with 8 bases between the two ends. Germline V gene lookup returns CDR1 MGHDK and CDR2 SYGVNS.

This clonotype came up a few times. The CDR3 DNA reads TGTGCCAGCAGCCAACGACAGGGAAGAACCGGGGAGCTGTTTTTT. Translating gives CASSQRQGRTGELFF. The V and J genes are TRBV7-8 and TRBJ2-2, with 7 bases aligning to TRBD1. Losses at the gene ends were 5 bases for V and 5 bases for J; bases not matched to a gene: 8. The CDR3 consists of 15 residues. Germline CDR1 SGHVS, CDR2 FQNEAQ.

The chain employs TRBV20-1 and TRBJ2-5, with D possibly TRBD2 on 7 matching bases. Per the germline V gene, CDR1 is DFQATT and CDR2 is SNEGSKA (reference sequence). V lost 2 bases and J lost 4, with 14 bases in between. The CDR3 length is 14 residues. The CDR3 DNA sequence: TGCAGTGCTAGACGCGGGGGCGGCGTAGAGACCCAGTACTTC. Residues: CSARRGGGVETQYF.

Note on this clonotype: The CDR3 ends on some other residue instead of the conserved phenylalanine or tryptophan, so this is likely a read error. The rearrangement joins TRBV11-1 to TRBJ1-5; 7 bases map to TRBD1. CDR1 is SGHAT, CDR2 FQDESV, per germline (reference sequence). The CDR3 consists of 14 residues. V lost 9 bases to trimming and J lost 1 base; unmatched junction nucleotides: 6. CDR3: CASGRGGSNQPQHL. In nucleotides, the CDR3 is TGTGCCAGTGGCAGGGGGGGGAGCAATCAGCCCCAGCATCTT.

The chain has TRBV10-3 and TRBJ2-2; a weak D match, TRBD2 (6 bases). The CDR3 covers 15 residues. CDR1 and CDR2 from the germline V gene are ENHRY and SYGVKD. Trimming cost V 10 bases and J 3 bases, with 18 bases left between them. DNA of the CDR3: TGTGCCACGAAGAGCATGCGGGGCTACACCGGGGAGCTGTTTTTT. It translates to CATKSMRGYTGELFF.

This chain uses TRBV15 with TRBJ1-2; 8 bases agree with TRBD1. Germline CDR1 is LNHNV and CDR2 is YYDKDF (reference sequence). Trimming cost V 3 bases and J 6 bases; bases outside gene matches: 3. This CDR3 region has 13 residues. CDR3: CATSRDRAHGYTF. The CDR3 DNA follows: TGTGCCACCAGCAGGGACAGGGCCCATGGCTACACCTTC.

Regarding this clonotype: Sequence at one end of the junction differs from germline and may be a read error. CDR3 nucleotide sequence: TGTGCCAGCAGTTTTGCAGCCTCTAACTATGGCTACAACTTC. It is translated as CASSFAASNYGYNF. This chain connects TRBV12-3 or TRBV12-4 to TRBJ1-2; no clear D. The CDR3 is 14 residues long.

This clonotype turned up a few times. This chain joins TRBV7-2 and TRBJ2-5, with D perhaps matching TRBD2 (6 bases). CDR3 length: 14 amino acids. The germline V gene has CDR1 SGHTA and CDR2 FQGNSA. The V end lost 6 bases, the J end lost 4 bases, and 15 bases lay between the germline ends. The CDR3 reads CASSPGGSRETQYF. In DNA, the CDR3 is TGTGCCAGCAGTCCCGGGGGTAGTCGAGAGACCCAGTACTTC.

Ten or more counts support this clonotype. This sequence joins TRBV7-6 and TRBJ2-5; D remains unclear. V was clipped by 1 base and J by 1 base, with 7 bases between them. The CDR3 is made up of 14 amino acids. Germline assignment: CDR1 SGHVS and CDR2 FNYEAQ. CDR3 DNA: TGTGCCAGCAGCTTAGATACCAGCCAAGAGACCCAGTACTTC. It encodes CASSLDTSQETQYF.

The J gene is TRBJ2-5, the V gene TRBV7-3; D is tentatively TRBD1 or TRBD2 (5 bases each). CDR1 SGHTA and CDR2 FQGTGA come from the germline V gene. This CDR3 spans 14 amino acids. Deletions cut 5 bases from V and 5 bases from J, with 15 bases between. The CDR3 DNA sequence: TGTGCCAGCAGCCTCTGGGACCGCGGGGAGACCCAGTACTTC. It yields the protein CASSLWDRGETQYF.

In DNA form, the CDR3 reads TGTGCCAGCAGTTCCTCACCCGGGGAGCAAGAGACCCAGTACTTC. Its translation: CASSSSPGEQETQYF. V usage is TRBV2 and J usage is TRBJ2-5; tentatively, D is TRBD2 (5 bases). Trimming removed 5 bases at V and 2 bases at J, with 15 bases between. CDR3 length: 15 amino acids. The germline gives CDR1 SNHLY, CDR2 FYNNEI.

This clonotype showed up just a few times. The chain couples TRBV7-9 to TRBJ2-5, with D possibly matching TRBD2 (7 bases). The CDR3 extends over 15 amino acids. Deletions cut 1 base from V and 3 bases from J, with 12 bases between. The germline V gene encodes CDR1 SEHNR and CDR2 FQNEAQ (reference sequence). The CDR3 nucleotides read TGTGCCAGCAGCTTAGTGAGGGGGGGCAAAGAGACCCAGTACTTC. Amino acids: CASSLVRGGKETQYF.

CDR3 loop: CASSQDSTGIYGYTF. CDR3 nucleotides: TGTGCCAGCAGCCAAGACTCAACAGGGATCTATGGCTACACCTTC. The chain links TRBV7-2 to TRBJ1-2; a weak D match, TRBD1 (6 bases). The V end was cut by 5 bases, the J end by 4 bases, with 17 bases between. The germline V gene has CDR1 SGHTA and CDR2 FQGNSA. CDR3 length equals 15 residues.

This clonotype came up once. The chain is built from TRBV2 and TRBJ1-6; D is unresolved. The CDR3 length is 15 residues. The V end was cut by 5 bases, the J end by 7 bases, with 15 bases between. Germline V CDR1 and CDR2: SNHLY, FYNNEI. The CDR3 nucleotides read TGTGCCAGCAGTTACGACCTAAAGAGCAATTCACCCCTCCACTTT. This codes for CASSYDLKSNSPLHF. The complete variable domain, with remaining parts taken from reference TRBV2 and TRBJ1-6, reads EPEVTQTPSHQVTQMGQEVILRCVPISNHLYFYWYRQILGQKVEFLVSFYNNEISEKSEIFDDQFSVERPDGSNFTLKIRSTKLEDSAMYFCASSYDLKSNSPLHFGNGTRLTVT.

Comment on this clonotype: One junction end disagrees with the germline gene, perhaps due to a read error. The rearrangement uses TRBV29-1 and TRBJ1-3, with D unresolved. CDR1 is SQVTM, CDR2 ANQGSEA, per germline. This CDR3 is built from 13 residues. The CDR3 region has the DNA TGCAGCGTTGAATGGGGTGCTGGAAGCACCATATATTTT. It specifies CSVEWGAGSTIYF. The full variable domain, rest sourced from reference TRBV29-1 and TRBJ1-3, is SAVISQKPSRDICQRGTSLTIQCQVDSQVTMMFWYRQQPGQSLTLIATANQGSEATYESGFVIDKFPISRPNLTFSTLTVSNMSPEDSSIYLCSVEWGAGSTIYFGEGSWLTVV.

The V gene is TRBV4-1, the J gene TRBJ2-5; D may be TRBD1 (5 bases). Trimming took 1 base from V and 3 from J, leaving 9 bases between them. The CDR3 is 14 residues long. Germline CDR1 and CDR2: MGHRA and YSYEKL. Here the CDR3 DNA reads TGCGCCAGCAGCCAAGGGCTCAGGGAAGAGACCCAGTACTTC. Translating it yields CASSQGLREETQYF.